This is a list of T cell receptor beta chains from one sample in a study of T cell changes during pregnancy in multiple sclerosis. The protocol was immunoSEQ multiplex PCR, while the TCRdb copy is restricted to in-frame clones and leaves out a portion. The table lists over 100,000 clones, 92% of them singletons, with more than 1.5% in the top ten. Sequencing was performed on peripheral blood, taken in the third trimester of pregnancy. These receptors were collected from a female donor with multiple sclerosis, enrolled in a pregnancy study. Both conserved end residues are trimmed from each CDR3. The D gene is left open where the match is weak.

d_gene: TRBD1
v_gene: TRBV27
CDR3aa: ASRGQGSEAF

d_gene: NA
v_gene: TRBV27
CDR3aa: ASRRGLGRTDTQY

d_gene: TRBD2
v_gene: TRBV27
CDR3aa: ASSFQRLAGFYNEQF

d_gene: TRBD1
v_gene: TRBV7-6
CDR3aa: ASSRQGAYEQY

d_gene: NA
v_gene: TRBV2
CDR3aa: ASNPPTELNTEAF

d_gene: TRBD1
v_gene: TRBV18
CDR3aa: ASSPATGGNEKLF

d_gene: NA
v_gene: TRBV30
CDR3aa: AWSAGPGELF

d_gene: TRBD1
v_gene: TRBV2
CDR3aa: ASTHGYRGSEGYNYGYT

d_gene: NA
v_gene: TRBV7-8
CDR3aa: ASRQDTSLPEAF

d_gene: NA
v_gene: TRBV2
CDR3aa: ASSEIRVTNEKLF

d_gene: NA
v_gene: TRBV6-1
CDR3aa: ASSEALAGFDGYT

d_gene: TRBD1
v_gene: TRBV2
CDR3aa: ASPLLGQETMNTEAF

d_gene: NA
v_gene: TRBV6-6
CDR3aa: ASSYDTTANTQY

d_gene: TRBD2
v_gene: TRBV5-4
CDR3aa: ASTRSGLTDTQY

d_gene: NA
v_gene: TRBV2
CDR3aa: ASSDPGVSEAF

d_gene: TRBD1
v_gene: TRBV14
CDR3aa: ASSPKYSTGVLGSTEAF

d_gene: NA
v_gene: TRBV18
CDR3aa: ASSPGTGTDTQY